This TCR beta chain was documented in a study of T cells in Graves' hyperthyroidism and ophthalmopathy (dated by TCRdb to about 2019). With respect to the entire study: Peripheral blood samples were taken at initial diagnosis, before any treatment was given. A discovery cohort of roughly 96 patients, roughly 45 with Graves' ophthalmopathy and approximately 55 with stable Graves' hyperthyroidism, was used to find distinguishing TCR V-J signatures. Whether ophthalmopathy could be predicted prospectively was tested in an independent validation cohort made up of about 18 hyperthyroidism patients plus 17 patients who later progressed to ophthalmopathy. The approximately 100 discovery patients were randomly split 7:3 into training and test sets. In addition, the study compared T-cell repertoires in thyroid tissue and in blood from roughly 6 Graves' hyperthyroidism patients. After sampling, hyperthyroidism patients received methimazole starting at 30 mg daily, and ophthalmopathy patients received high-dose intravenous methylprednisolone. The paper reports TCR Vbeta CDR3 sequencing of approximately 140 peripheral blood samples: approximately 41 ophthalmopathy, fewer than 85 hyperthyroidism and around 17 progressor patients.

Deletion took 3 bases off V and 5 bases off J, with a span of 10 bases between the germline ends. The CDR3 spans 13 residues, from the cysteine through the phenylalanine. Only the CDR3 part of the read is kept: 39 bases, read in frame from the first base. CDR1 and CDR2 are drawn from the germline V gene (reference sequence): MNHEY, SMNVEV. TCR beta CDR3 regions were amplified from RNA transcripts. For the first round of RT-PCR on the TCR CDR3, the HTBI primer set was used together with the Qiagen OneStep RT-PCR kit. A second multiplex PCR round built the libraries, followed by size selection and purification. Libraries were sequenced paired-end with 100 bp reads on an Illumina HiSeq2000. On the study's bioinformatics: Raw data were processed with SOAPnuke, discarding reads with adapters, uncalled bases, mean Phred below 15, or no exact constant-primer or identifier match. High-quality paired reads were merged with COPE v1.2.5, and unique nucleotide sequences were defined as clonotypes. MiTCR v1.1 was used to align the clonotypes against IMGT TRBV, TRBD and TRBJ reference segments. Only V-J combinations with frequency above 0.0001, covering 99% to 99.2% of repertoires, were analysed. A TCS score was defined as the ratio of F50 (clonal expansion) to E x V (chaos), with BLOSUM62-based TCRdist applied between CDR3 peptides within each V-J. Welch's t-statistics and random forest reduced several hundred V-J features to 13, which were used in a naive Bayes classifier (R e1071). The similarity between thyroid and blood repertoires was quantified using the Morisita-Horn index. In-frame beta chains were kept once TCRdb had trimmed the public reads at Q25 with fastp and called clones with MiXCR. Duplicate CDR3 protein sequences are folded into a single record with the most common DNA and genes. TCRdb assigned the V and J calls; the authors' analysis was not used. Recorded for this sample are about 610,000 distinct CDR3 sequences; over 12% of them occurred a single time. The ten largest clones take up 3.5% to 4.5% of the sample.

Moderately to severely active disease, a Clinical Activity Score of at least 3, a NOSPECS grade of at least 4, and a duration under 3 months were present in ophthalmopathy patients. Patients with uncontrolled infections, other autoimmune diseases, pregnancy or lactation were excluded. Clinical symptoms, serum thyroxine and TRAb, thyroid ultrasound, and orbital computed tomography formed the basis for the diagnoses. PBMCs were separated from roughly 10 ml of fresh peripheral blood using Ficoll-Paque density gradient centrifugation. Trizol reagent was used to extract total RNA, and RNA quality was then checked on an Agilent 2100 Bioanalyzer. Study-wide conclusions, independent of this receptor: Sample size was not statistically predetermined, and blinding of investigators to group allocation was not performed. A model built on a 13 V-J signature distinguished ophthalmopathy from stable hyperthyroidism, reaching around 87% sensitivity and 81% to 83% specificity in cross-validation and 80%/75% in testing. Most expanded thyroid clonotypes (frequency above 0.001) were also detected in blood, a finding suggesting that blood repertoires may reflect thyroid immune responses. In validation, the model predicted progression to ophthalmopathy a median of roughly 6.5 months before onset, with around 70% sensitivity and 72.22% specificity.

This clonotype was seen many times. This clone's antigen is unknown. No much larger clone exists at a distance of one base, and base qualities are not known. This sequence was found in a woman aged 35 to 49 with Graves' ophthalmopathy. This chain joins TRBV27 to TRBJ2-5; a weak D assignment points to TRBD2 (6 bases agree). Sequencing was carried out using blood. The CDR3 protein is CASSFRERETQYF. The DNA sequence follows: TGTGCCAGCAGTTTCCGGGAGAGGGAGACCCAGTACTTC.